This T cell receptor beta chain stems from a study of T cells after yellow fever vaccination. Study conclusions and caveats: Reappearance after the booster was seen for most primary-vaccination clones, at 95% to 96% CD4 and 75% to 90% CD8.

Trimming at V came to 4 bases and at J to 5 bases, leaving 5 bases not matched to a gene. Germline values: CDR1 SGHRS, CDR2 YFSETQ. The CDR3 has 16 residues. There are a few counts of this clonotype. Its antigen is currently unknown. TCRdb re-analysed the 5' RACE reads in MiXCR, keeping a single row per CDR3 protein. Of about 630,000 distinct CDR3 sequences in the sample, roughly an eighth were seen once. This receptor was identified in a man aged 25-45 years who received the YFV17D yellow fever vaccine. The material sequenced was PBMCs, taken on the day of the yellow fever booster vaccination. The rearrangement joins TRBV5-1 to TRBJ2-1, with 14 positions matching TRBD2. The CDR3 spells CASSRGLAGVDNEQFF. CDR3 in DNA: TGCGCCAGCAGCAGGGGACTAGCGGGAGTGGACAATGAGCAGTTCTTC.